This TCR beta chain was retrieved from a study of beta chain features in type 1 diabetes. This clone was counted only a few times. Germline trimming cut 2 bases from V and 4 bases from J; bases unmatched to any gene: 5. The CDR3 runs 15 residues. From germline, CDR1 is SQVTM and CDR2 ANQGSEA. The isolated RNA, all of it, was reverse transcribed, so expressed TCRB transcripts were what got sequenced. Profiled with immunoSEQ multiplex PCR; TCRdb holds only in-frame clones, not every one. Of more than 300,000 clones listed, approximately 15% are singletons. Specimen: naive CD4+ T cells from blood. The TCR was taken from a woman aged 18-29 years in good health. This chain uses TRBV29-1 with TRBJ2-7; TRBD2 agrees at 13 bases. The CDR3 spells CSVEKTSGRRYEQYF. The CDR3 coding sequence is TGCAGCGTTGAAAAGACTAGCGGGAGGAGGTACGAGCAGTACTTC.